This T cell receptor beta chain is from a study of T-cell reconstitution after alpha-beta-depleted transplantation in children. CDR1 is SGHDT, CDR2 YYEEEE, per germline. V was cut by 3 bases and J by 2 bases, with 16 bases left in between. The CDR3 consists of 16 residues. Notes on the study in general: In some patients, recipient T cells and intrathymic progenitors surviving conditioning explained high day-60 diversity. Counts and diversity of T cells one year after transplant came mostly from newly produced T cells. As was reported, about two months after transplant, alpha-beta T cells came from several hundred expanded graft clones.

Researchers prepared the TCRbeta library using unique molecular identifiers, the study reports. MiXCR was run by TCRdb on the PCR reads, yielding one entry per CDR3 protein. The table includes more than 100,000 distinct CDR3 sequences, roughly 24% detected once. This clonotype was seen at least ten times. Antigen specificity is unknown. V and J are TRBV5-6 and TRBJ2-3; D unresolved. The receptor was derived from a male patient aged 2 to 9 who had a stem cell transplant for chronic granulomatous disease, so the T cells may come from the graft donor. Source: PBMCs, mostly from graft donor cells, taken 180 days after TCRalphabeta/CD19-depleted stem cell transplant. The CDR3 protein is CASSYPTTTPTDTQYF. The CDR3 nucleotides read TGTGCCAGCAGCTACCCGACCACTACCCCCACAGATACGCAGTATTTT. Variable domain in full (rest from reference TRBV5-6 and TRBJ2-3): DAGVTQSPTHLIKTRGQQVTLRCSPKSGHDTVSWYQQALGQGPQFIFQYYEEEERQRGNFPDRFSGHQFPNYSSELNVNALLLGDSALYLCASSYPTTTPTDTQYFGPGTRLTVL.